Each of the 5 T cell receptor beta chains below was sequenced from the same sample in a study of T cell responses to AZD1222 COVID-19 vaccine. Clones were read by immunoSEQ multiplex PCR, and TCRdb kept only the in-frame ones, dropping some. In all, the sample yields around 150,000 clones. The sample was peripheral blood. These receptors all come from an adult in good health.

The J gene is TRBJ2-3, the V gene TRBV9; 7 nucleotides align to TRBD2. V dropped 0 bases and J dropped 0; count of bases not matched to a gene: 4. The CDR3 length is 16 residues. CDR1 and CDR2 from the germline V gene are SGDLS and YYNGEE. CDR3 nucleotide sequence: TGTGCCAGCAGCGTAGTCAGCGGGGCCAGCACAGATACGCAGTATTTT. It specifies CASSVVSGASTDTQYF.

V is TRBV13 and J is TRBJ1-4; 7 nucleotides agree with TRBD1. Germline values: CDR1 PRHDT, CDR2 FYEKMQ (reference sequence). The CDR3 is made up of 17 amino acids. J lost 3 bases, V lost 6 bases, and 13 bases had no gene match. CDR3 sequence (DNA): TGTGCCAGCAGTCACGACAGGGCGTCTGGAGCTAATGAAAAACTGTTTTTT. It codes for CASSHDRASGANEKLFF.

The chain carries TRBV10-3 and TRBJ2-2; unclear D gene. The CDR3 is 14 residues long. CDR1 ENHRY and CDR2 SYGVKD come from the germline V gene. V was clipped by 3 bases and J by 6 bases, with 11 bases between them. In DNA form, the CDR3 reads TGTGCCATCAGTGACCAGATTGACGCCGGGGAGCTGTTTTTT. Encoded protein: CAISDQIDAGELFF.

The chain combines TRBV6-5 with TRBJ1-6, with D perhaps matching TRBD1 (5 bases). Germline V gene sequence: CDR1 MNHEY, CDR2 SVGAGI. Trimming cost V 6 bases and J 4 bases, with 10 bases left between them. This CDR3 is 14 amino acids long. As DNA, the CDR3 is TGTGCCAGCAGGTGGGGGGGATATAATTCACCCCTCCACTTT. It translates to CASRWGGYNSPLHF.

The chain carries TRBV7-9 and TRBJ2-1; 8 bases fit TRBD1. The germline V gene has CDR1 SEHNR and CDR2 FQNEAQ (reference sequence). After removal of 5 bases from V and 7 bases from J, the junction contained 10 bases not matched to a gene. The CDR3 has 15 residues. Here the CDR3 DNA reads TGTGCCAGCAGCCCCTTAGGACAGGGAGGTAATGAGCAGTTCTTC. This translates into CASSPLGQGGNEQFF.